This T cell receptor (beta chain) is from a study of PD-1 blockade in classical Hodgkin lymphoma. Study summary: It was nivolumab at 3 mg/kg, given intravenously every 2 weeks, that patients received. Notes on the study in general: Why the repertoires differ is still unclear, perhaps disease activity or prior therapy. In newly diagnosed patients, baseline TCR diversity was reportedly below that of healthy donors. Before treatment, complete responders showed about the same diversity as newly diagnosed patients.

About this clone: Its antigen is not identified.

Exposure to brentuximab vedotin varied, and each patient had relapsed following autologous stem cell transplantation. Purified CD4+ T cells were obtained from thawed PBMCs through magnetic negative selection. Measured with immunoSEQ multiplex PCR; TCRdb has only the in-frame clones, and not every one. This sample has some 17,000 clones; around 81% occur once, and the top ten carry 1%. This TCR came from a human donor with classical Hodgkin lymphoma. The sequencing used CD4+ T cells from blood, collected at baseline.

The CDR3 nucleotides are TGCGCCAGCAGCCAAGATTGGGGCCGAGATGGCTACACCTTC. This sequence encodes CASSQDWGRDGYTF. The rearrangement links TRBV4-1 to TRBJ1-2, with D perhaps matching TRBD1 (5 bases). Germline CDR1 is MGHRA and CDR2 is YSYEKL. This CDR3 spans 14 amino acids. Trimming shortened V by 0 bases and J by 6 bases, and 11 bases separated the two germline ends.